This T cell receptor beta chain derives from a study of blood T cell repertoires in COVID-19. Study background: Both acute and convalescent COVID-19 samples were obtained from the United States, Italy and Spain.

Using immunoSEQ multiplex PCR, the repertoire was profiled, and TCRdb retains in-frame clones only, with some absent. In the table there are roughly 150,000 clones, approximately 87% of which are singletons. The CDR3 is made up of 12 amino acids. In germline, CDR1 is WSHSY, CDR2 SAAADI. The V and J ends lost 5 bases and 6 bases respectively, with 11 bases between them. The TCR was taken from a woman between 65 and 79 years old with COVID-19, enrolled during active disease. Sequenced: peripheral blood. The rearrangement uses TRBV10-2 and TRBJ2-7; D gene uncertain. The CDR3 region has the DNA TGCGCCAGCAGTCTGACTGAGCGCGAGCAGTACTTC. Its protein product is CASSLTEREQYF.